A single T cell receptor (beta chain) is shown here with its context. The germline V gene encodes CDR1 SNHLY and CDR2 FYNNEI. CDR3 length: 16 residues. The ends lost 5 bases at V and 8 bases at J; junction bases unmatched: 7. Assay used: immunoSEQ multiplex PCR; TCRdb lists only in-frame clones, some missing. Of about 27,000 clones in the sample, 88% were seen once. The data belong to a study of blood T cell repertoires in COVID-19. Whole-study context: The United States, Italy and Spain provided the acute and convalescent COVID-19 samples. Sources were T cells, B-cell-depleted T cells, or PBMCs; the material itself was cDNA or gDNA.

The rearrangement uses TRBV2 and TRBJ2-1; 15 bases are shared with TRBD2. The clonotype comes from a woman aged 45 to 65 with active COVID-19. Source material: peripheral blood. The CDR3 nucleotides read TGTGCCAGCAGTTCAGGACTAGCGGGAGGGGGGGATGAGCAGTTCTTC. Translating it yields CASSSGLAGGGDEQFF.